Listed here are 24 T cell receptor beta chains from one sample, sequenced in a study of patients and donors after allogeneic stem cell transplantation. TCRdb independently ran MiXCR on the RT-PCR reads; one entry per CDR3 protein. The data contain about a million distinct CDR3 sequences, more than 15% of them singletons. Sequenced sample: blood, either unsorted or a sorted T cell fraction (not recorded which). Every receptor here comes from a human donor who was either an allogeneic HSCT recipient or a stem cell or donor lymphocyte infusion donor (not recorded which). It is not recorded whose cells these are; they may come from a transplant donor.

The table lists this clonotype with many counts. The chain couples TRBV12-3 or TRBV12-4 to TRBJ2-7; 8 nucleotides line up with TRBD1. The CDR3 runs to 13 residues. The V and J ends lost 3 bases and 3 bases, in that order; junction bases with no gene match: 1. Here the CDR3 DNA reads TGTGCCAGCAGTTTCGGACAGGGCTACGAGCAGTACTTC. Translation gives CASSFGQGYEQYF.

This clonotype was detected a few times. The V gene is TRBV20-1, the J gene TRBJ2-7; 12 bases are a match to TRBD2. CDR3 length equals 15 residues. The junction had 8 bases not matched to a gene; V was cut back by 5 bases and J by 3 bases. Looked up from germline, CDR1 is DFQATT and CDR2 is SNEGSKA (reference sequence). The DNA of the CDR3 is TGCAGTGCTCAACTAGCGGGGGGTCTGAACTACGAGCAGTACTTC. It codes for CSAQLAGGLNYEQYF.

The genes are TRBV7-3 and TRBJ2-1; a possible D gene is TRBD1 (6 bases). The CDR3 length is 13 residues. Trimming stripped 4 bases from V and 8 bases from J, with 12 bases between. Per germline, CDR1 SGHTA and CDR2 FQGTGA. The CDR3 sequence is CASSYTPGDEQFF. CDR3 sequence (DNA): TGTGCCAGCAGCTACACCCCAGGGGATGAGCAGTTCTTC.

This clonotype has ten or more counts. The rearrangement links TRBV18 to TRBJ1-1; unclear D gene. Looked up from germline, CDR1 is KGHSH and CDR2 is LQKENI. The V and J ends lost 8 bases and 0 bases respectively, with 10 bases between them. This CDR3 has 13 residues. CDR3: CASSGDLNTEAFF. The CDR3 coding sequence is TGTGCCAGCAGTGGTGACCTGAACACTGAAGCTTTCTTT.

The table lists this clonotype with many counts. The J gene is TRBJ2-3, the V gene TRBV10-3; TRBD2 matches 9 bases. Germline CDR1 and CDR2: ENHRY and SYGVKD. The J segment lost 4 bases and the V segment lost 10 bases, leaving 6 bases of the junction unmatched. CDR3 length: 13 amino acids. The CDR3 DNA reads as TGTGCCACGCGGGGGGGCCGGGCAGATACGCAGTATTTT. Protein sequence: CATRGGRADTQYF.

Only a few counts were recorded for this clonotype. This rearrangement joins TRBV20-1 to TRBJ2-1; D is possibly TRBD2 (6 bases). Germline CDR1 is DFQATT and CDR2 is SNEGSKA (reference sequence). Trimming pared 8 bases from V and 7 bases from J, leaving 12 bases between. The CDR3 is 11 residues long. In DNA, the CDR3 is TGCAGTTGGGGGGAGTGGAATGAGCAGTTCTTC. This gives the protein CSWGEWNEQFF.

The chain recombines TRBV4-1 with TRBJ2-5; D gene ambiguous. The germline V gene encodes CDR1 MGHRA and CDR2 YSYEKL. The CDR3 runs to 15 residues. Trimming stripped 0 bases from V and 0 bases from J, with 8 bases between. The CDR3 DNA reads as TGCGCCAGCAGCCAAGATGGGTGGAACCAAGAGACCCAGTACTTC. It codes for CASSQDGWNQETQYF.

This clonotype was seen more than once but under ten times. CDR3 sequence (DNA): TGCGCCAGCAGCTTGGAGACAGGGGACTATGGCTACACCTTC. It yields the protein CASSLETGDYGYTF. The chain couples TRBV5-1 to TRBJ1-2; 8 bases agree with TRBD1. Germline V gene lookup returns CDR1 SGHRS and CDR2 YFSETQ. This CDR3 contains 14 residues. V dropped 0 bases and J dropped 3; count of bases not matched to a gene: 1.

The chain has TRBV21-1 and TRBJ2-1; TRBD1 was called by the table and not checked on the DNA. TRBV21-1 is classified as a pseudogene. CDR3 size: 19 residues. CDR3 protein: CASSKLRGSSRLSYNEQFF. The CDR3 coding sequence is TGTGCCAGCAGCAAGCTCCGGGGAAGCAGTAGGTTATCCTACAATGAGCAGTTCTTC.

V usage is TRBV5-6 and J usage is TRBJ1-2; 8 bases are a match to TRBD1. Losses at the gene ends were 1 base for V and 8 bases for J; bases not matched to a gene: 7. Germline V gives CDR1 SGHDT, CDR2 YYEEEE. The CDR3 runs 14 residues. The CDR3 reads CASSLNRGSSGYTF. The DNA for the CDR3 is TGTGCCAGCAGCTTGAACAGGGGGTCGTCCGGCTACACCTTC.

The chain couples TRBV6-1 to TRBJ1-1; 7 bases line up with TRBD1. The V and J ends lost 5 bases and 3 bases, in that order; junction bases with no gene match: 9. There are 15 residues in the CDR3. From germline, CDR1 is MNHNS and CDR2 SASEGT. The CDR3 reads CASSRGQNLYTEAFF. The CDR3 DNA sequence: TGTGCCAGCAGTCGGGGACAGAATTTATACACTGAAGCTTTCTTT.

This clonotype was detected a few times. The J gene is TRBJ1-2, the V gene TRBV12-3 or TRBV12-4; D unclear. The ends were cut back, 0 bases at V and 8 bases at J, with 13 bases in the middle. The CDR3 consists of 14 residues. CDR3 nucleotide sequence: TGTGCCAGCAGTTTAGCGAGGCAGTCACGGGGCTACACCTTC. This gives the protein CASSLARQSRGYTF.

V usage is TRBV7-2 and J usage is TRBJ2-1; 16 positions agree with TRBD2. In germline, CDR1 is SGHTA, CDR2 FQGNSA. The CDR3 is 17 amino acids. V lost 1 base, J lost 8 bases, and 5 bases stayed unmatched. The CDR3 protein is CASSLVGTSGRVHEQFF. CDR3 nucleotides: TGTGCCAGCAGCTTAGTGGGGACTAGCGGGAGGGTCCATGAGCAGTTCTTC.

CDR3 in amino acids: CASSEVGVTQYF. As DNA, the CDR3 is TGCGCCAGCAGTGAGGTTGGGGTTACCCAGTACTTC. The chain recombines TRBV10-2 with TRBJ2-5; D is unresolved. The V gene's germline CDR1 is WSHSY and CDR2 SAAADI. The CDR3 is 12 amino acids. V lost 2 bases, J lost 8 bases, and 9 bases lay in between.

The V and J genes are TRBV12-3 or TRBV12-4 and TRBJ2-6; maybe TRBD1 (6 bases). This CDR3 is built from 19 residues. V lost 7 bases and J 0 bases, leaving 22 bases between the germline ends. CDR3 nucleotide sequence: TGTGCCAGCACCCTCGGTCATTGGGGACACATCTCTGGGGCCAACGTCCTGACTTTC. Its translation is CASTLGHWGHISGANVLTF.

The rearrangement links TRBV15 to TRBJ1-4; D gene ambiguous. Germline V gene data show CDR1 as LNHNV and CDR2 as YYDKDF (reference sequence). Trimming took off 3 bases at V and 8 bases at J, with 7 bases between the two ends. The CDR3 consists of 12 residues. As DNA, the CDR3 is TGTGCCACCAGCAGCCGGGAAGAAAAACTGTTTTTT. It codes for CATSSREEKLFF.

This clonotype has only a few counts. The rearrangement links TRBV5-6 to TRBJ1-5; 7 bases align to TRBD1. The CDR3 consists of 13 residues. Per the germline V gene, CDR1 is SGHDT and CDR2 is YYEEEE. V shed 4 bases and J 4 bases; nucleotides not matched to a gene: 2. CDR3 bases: TGTGCCAGCAGCACGGACAGGAATCAGCCCCAGCATTTT. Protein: CASSTDRNQPQHF.

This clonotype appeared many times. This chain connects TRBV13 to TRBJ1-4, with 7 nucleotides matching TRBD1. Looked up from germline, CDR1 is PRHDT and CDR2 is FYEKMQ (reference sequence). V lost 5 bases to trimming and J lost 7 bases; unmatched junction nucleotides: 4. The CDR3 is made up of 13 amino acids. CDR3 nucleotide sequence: TGTGCCAGCAGCGGATACAGGGGTGAAAAACTGTTTTTT. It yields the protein CASSGYRGEKLFF.

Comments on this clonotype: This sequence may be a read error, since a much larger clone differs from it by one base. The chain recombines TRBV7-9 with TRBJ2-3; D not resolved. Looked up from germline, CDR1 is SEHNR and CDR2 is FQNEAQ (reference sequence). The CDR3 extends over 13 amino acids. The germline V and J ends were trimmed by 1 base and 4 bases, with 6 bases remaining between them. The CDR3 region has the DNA TGTGCCAGCAGCTTAGGGGCGGCAGATACGCAGTATTTT. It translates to CASSLGAADTQYF.

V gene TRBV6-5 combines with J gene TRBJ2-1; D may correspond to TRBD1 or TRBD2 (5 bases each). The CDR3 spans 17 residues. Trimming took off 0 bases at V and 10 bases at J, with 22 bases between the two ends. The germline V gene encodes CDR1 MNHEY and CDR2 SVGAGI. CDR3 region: CASSYSLETGPMGEQFF. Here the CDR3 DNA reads TGTGCCAGCAGTTACTCCCTCGAGACGGGGCCGATGGGCGAGCAGTTCTTC.

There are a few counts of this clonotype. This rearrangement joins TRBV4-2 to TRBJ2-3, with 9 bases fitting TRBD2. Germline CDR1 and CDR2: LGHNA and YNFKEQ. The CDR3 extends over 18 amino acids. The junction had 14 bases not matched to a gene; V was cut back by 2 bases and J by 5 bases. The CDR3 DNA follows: TGTGCCAGCAGCCAAAAGAGGAGTTTGCGGGGGGGCGAAGATACGCAGTATTTT. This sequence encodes CASSQKRSLRGGEDTQYF.

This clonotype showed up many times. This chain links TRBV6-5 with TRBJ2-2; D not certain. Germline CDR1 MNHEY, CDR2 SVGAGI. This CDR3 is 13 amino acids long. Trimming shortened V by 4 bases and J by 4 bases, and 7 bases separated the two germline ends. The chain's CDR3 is CASSLPGTGELFF. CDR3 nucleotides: TGTGCCAGCAGTTTACCGGGCACCGGGGAGCTGTTTTTT.

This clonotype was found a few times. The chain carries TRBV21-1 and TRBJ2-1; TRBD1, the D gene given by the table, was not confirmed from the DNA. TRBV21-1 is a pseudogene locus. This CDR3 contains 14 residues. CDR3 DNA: TGTGCCAGCAGTCCGAAGGACAGGGGCCATGAGCAGTTCTTC. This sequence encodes CASSPKDRGHEQFF.

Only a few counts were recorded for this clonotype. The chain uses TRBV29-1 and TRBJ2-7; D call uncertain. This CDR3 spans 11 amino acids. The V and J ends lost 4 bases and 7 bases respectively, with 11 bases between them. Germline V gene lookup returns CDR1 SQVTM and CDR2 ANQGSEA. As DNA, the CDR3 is TGCAGCGTTGGACATAACAATGAGCAGTACTTC. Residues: CSVGHNNEQYF.